These 30 T cell receptor beta chains share one sample of origin, sequenced in a study of CD8 T cells in Susac syndrome. Random hexamers were used to reverse transcribe an amount of about 0.45 to 1 ug RNA. TCRdb reprocessed the immunoSEQ multiplex PCR reads with MiXCR, giving one entry per CDR3 protein. The data hold about 280,000 distinct CDR3 sequences, with 80% to 90% observed a single time. Sequencing used CD8+ T cells from PBMCs. These receptor sequences come from a human donor with multiple sclerosis.

The chain recombines TRBV27 with TRBJ1-1; 12 nucleotides match TRBD1. V dropped 5 bases and J dropped 2; count of bases not matched to a gene: 3. The CDR3 has 15 residues. Germline lookup yields CDR1 MNHEY and CDR2 SMNVEV (reference sequence). CDR3 protein: CASSPGTGGNTEAFF. The CDR3 DNA reads TGTGCCAGCAGTCCCGGGACAGGGGGCAACACTGAAGCTTTCTTT.

In its sample, this clonotype was seen once. J is TRBJ2-1 and V is TRBV12-3 or TRBV12-4; D might be TRBD1 (5 bases). V was trimmed by 5 bases and J by 7 bases, leaving 18 bases between them. The CDR3 has 15 amino acids. The CDR3 DNA follows: TGTGCCAGCAGTCAACCCCAGGGAAGGGGAAATGAGCAGTTCTTC. This sequence encodes CASSQPQGRGNEQFF.

This chain joins TRBV7-9 and TRBJ2-2, with 11 nucleotides matching TRBD2. The CDR3 is 17 amino acids. V was pared by 2 bases and J by 6 bases, with 8 bases of the junction left unmatched. Germline CDR1 is SEHNR and CDR2 is FQNEAQ (reference sequence). The CDR3 DNA is TGTGCCAGCAGCTTAACTAGCGGGAGAAAGATAGCCGGGGAGCTGTTTTTT. Translating it yields CASSLTSGRKIAGELFF.

The V call is TRBV18, the J call TRBJ2-5, with 9 nucleotides matching TRBD1. This CDR3 has 17 residues. Germline-derived CDR1 and CDR2 are KGHSH and LQKENI. V shed 1 base and J 5 bases; nucleotides not matched to a gene: 11. This CDR3 is CASSPLKGQGRSETQYF. The CDR3 coding sequence is TGTGCCAGCTCACCACTTAAAGGACAGGGGAGGTCGGAGACCCAGTACTTC.

The rearrangement links TRBV7-2 to TRBJ2-3; D is unclear. The germline CDR1 and CDR2 sequences are SGHTA and FQGNSA. CDR3 length: 15 residues. V was clipped by 1 base and J by 2 bases, with 10 bases between them. The CDR3 protein is CASSLGRANTDTQYF. As DNA, the CDR3 is TGTGCCAGCAGCTTAGGCAGAGCTAACACAGATACGCAGTATTTT.

This clonotype showed up just a few times. V usage is TRBV4-2 and J usage is TRBJ2-5; 8 nucleotides line up with TRBD2. The J segment lost 0 bases and the V segment lost 2 bases, leaving 5 bases of the junction unmatched. Germline lookup yields CDR1 LGHNA and CDR2 YNFKEQ. The CDR3 totals 16 residues. This chain's CDR3 is CASSQRSGSNQETQYF. The CDR3 nucleotides are TGTGCCAGCAGCCAACGGAGCGGGAGTAACCAAGAGACCCAGTACTTC.

This sequence joins TRBV6-6 and TRBJ1-5, with 7 bases identical to TRBD1. Unmatched junction bases numbered 5, after V lost 2 bases and J lost 4 bases. CDR1 is MNHNY, CDR2 SVGAGI, per germline (reference sequence). This CDR3 is built from 15 residues. CDR3 region: CASSYEGTANQPQHF. The CDR3 DNA reads TGTGCCAGCAGTTACGAAGGGACAGCAAATCAGCCCCAGCATTTT.

The chain recombines TRBV6-5 with TRBJ2-1, with TRBD2 matching over 9 bases. The CDR3 totals 17 residues. The ends lost 4 bases at V and 4 bases at J; junction bases unmatched: 11. Germline loops: CDR1 MNHEY, CDR2 SVGAGI. The chain's CDR3 is CASSSFGDSGSYNEQFF. The CDR3 DNA follows: TGTGCCAGCAGTTCCTTCGGGGATAGCGGGAGTTACAATGAGCAGTTCTTC.

The chain links TRBV19 to TRBJ1-1, with D hard to call. V was clipped by 1 base and J by 1 base, with 7 bases between them. This CDR3 is built from 14 residues. From germline, CDR1 is LNHDA and CDR2 SQIVND (reference sequence). The CDR3 region has the DNA TGTGCCAGTAGTATAGGGGGAGGGAACACTGAAGCTTTCTTT. This translates into CASSIGGGNTEAFF.

CDR3 bases: TGTGCCTGGAGTCGCACAGGGGGCACTGAAGCTTTCTTT. Protein: CAWSRTGGTEAFF. This chain connects TRBV30 to TRBJ1-1, with 8 bases fitting TRBD1. Losses at the gene ends were 2 bases for V and 4 bases for J; bases not matched to a gene: 3. This CDR3 has 13 residues. The germline V gene encodes CDR1 GTSNPN and CDR2 SVGIG (reference sequence).

The rearrangement joins TRBV11-2 to TRBJ2-1; D unresolved. Germline lookup yields CDR1 SGHAT and CDR2 FQNNGV. The CDR3 consists of 14 residues. Trimming stripped 1 base from V and 3 bases from J, with 7 bases between. The CDR3 coding sequence is TGTGCCAGCAGCTTAGGGCCGCTCTACAATGAGCAGTTCTTC. It yields the protein CASSLGPLYNEQFF.

The V call is TRBV2, the J call TRBJ2-5; D is unresolved. Germline V gives CDR1 SNHLY, CDR2 FYNNEI. V dropped 0 bases and J dropped 3 bases, with 5 bases sitting between them. CDR3 length equals 13 residues. CDR3 sequence (DNA): TGTGCCAGCAGTGAAGCCCCTAAAGAGACCCAGTACTTC. It yields the protein CASSEAPKETQYF. The full variable domain, its missing parts supplied by reference TRBV2 and TRBJ2-5, is EPEVTQTPSHQVTQMGQEVILRCVPISNHLYFYWYRQILGQKVEFLVSFYNNEISEKSEIFDDQFSVERPDGSNFTLKIRSTKLEDSAMYFCASSEAPKETQYFGPGTRLLVL.

The V call is TRBV7-3, the J call TRBJ2-1; 10 bases line up with TRBD2. Per the germline V gene, CDR1 is SGHTA and CDR2 is FQGTGA. V was clipped by 2 bases and J by 6 bases; unmatched bases: 4. The CDR3 is 15 amino acids. This chain's CDR3 is CASSLEAGGINEQFF. DNA for the CDR3: TGTGCCAGCAGCTTAGAAGCGGGAGGGATCAATGAGCAGTTCTTC. Full variable domain (rest looked up from reference TRBV7-3 and TRBJ2-1): GAGVSQTPSNKVTEKGKYVELRCDPISGHTALYWYRQSLGQGPEFLIYFQGTGAADDSGLPNDRFFAVRPEGSVSTLKIQRTERGDSAVYLCASSLEAGGINEQFFGPGTRLTVL.

The chain employs TRBV7-9 and TRBJ1-2; D ambiguous. Germline CDR1 is SEHNR and CDR2 is FQNEAQ (reference sequence). V was pared by 3 bases and J by 7 bases, with 12 bases between. This CDR3 spans 13 amino acids. CDR3 sequence reads: CASSLISYCGYTF. The CDR3 coding sequence is TGTGCCAGCAGCTTGATCTCTTACTGTGGCTACACCTTC.

This chain joins TRBV24-1 and TRBJ2-1; D remains ambiguous. The germline gives CDR1 KGHDR, CDR2 SFDVKD. The CDR3 runs to 13 residues. Trimming removed 8 bases from V and 2 bases from J, with 9 bases in between. This chain's CDR3 is CATKDTAYNEQFF. The CDR3 DNA reads TGTGCCACCAAAGACACTGCCTACAATGAGCAGTTCTTC.

The rearrangement links TRBV6-5 to TRBJ2-1, with D uncertain. With 4 bases removed from V and 2 bases from J, the gap between germline ends came to 24 bases. The CDR3 totals 19 residues. Germline lookup yields CDR1 MNHEY and CDR2 SVGAGI. The CDR3 nucleotides are TGTGCCAGCAGTTCCAACCTCATGGCCGACATAAGGCCCTACAATGAGCAGTTCTTC. Its protein is CASSSNLMADIRPYNEQFF.

J is TRBJ2-7 and V is TRBV12-3 or TRBV12-4; D is undetermined. V lost 3 bases and J lost 2, with 11 bases in between. The CDR3 runs 14 residues. CDR3 in amino acids: CASSFGSPTYEQYF. CDR3 coding DNA: TGTGCCAGCAGTTTCGGCAGTCCGACCTACGAGCAGTACTTC.

The chain links TRBV4-1 to TRBJ2-7; TRBD2 aligns across 7 bases. The germline gives CDR1 MGHRA, CDR2 YSYEKL. V trimming: 0 bases; J trimming: 4 bases; junction bases outside the gene matches: 9. The CDR3 is 16 residues long. CDR3 DNA sequence: TGCGCCAGCAGCCAAGACTTTTTGGCGGGAGATTACGAGCAGTACTTC. Translation: CASSQDFLAGDYEQYF.

The chain has TRBV10-3 and TRBJ2-3, with D possibly matching TRBD2 (5 bases). V gave up 7 bases and J gave up 3 bases, with 14 bases separating them. Germline CDR1 is ENHRY and CDR2 is SYGVKD. The CDR3 spans 14 residues. The CDR3 DNA reads as TGTGCCATCAATCCGGGATCCGCTACAGATACGCAGTATTTT. Protein product: CAINPGSATDTQYF.

The chain links TRBV27 to TRBJ1-5, with 7 bases aligning to TRBD1. V dropped 2 bases and J dropped 12; count of bases not matched to a gene: 10. The CDR3 length is 14 residues. From germline, CDR1 is MNHEY and CDR2 SMNVEV (reference sequence). The CDR3 DNA reads TGTGCCAGCAGTTTAAGGGCAGGGGGTCAGGGCCAGCATTTT. Its protein product is CASSLRAGGQGQHF.

The V and J genes are TRBV29-1 and TRBJ2-7; D might be TRBD2 (7 bases). Trimming took off 0 bases at V and 5 bases at J, with 14 bases between the two ends. The CDR3 is 14 residues long. Germline-derived CDR1 and CDR2 are SQVTM and ANQGSEA. CDR3 coding DNA: TGCAGCGTTGAAGAAATGGGGAGGGGGAACGAGCAGTACTTC. This sequence encodes CSVEEMGRGNEQYF.

The chain has TRBV6-2 or TRBV6-3 and TRBJ2-7; 14 nucleotides match TRBD2. The V and J ends lost 6 bases and 4 bases, in that order; junction bases with no gene match: 8. There are 16 residues in the CDR3. Germline assignment: CDR1 MNHEY and CDR2 SVGEGT. In DNA, the CDR3 is TGTGCCAGCAGGGGGACCGGGACTAGCGGGAGATACGAGCAGTACTTC. Protein sequence: CASRGTGTSGRYEQYF.

The chain carries TRBV19 and TRBJ2-1; tentatively, D is TRBD2 (5 bases). This CDR3 is built from 17 residues. Looked up from germline, CDR1 is LNHDA and CDR2 is SQIVND (reference sequence). V shed 5 bases and J shed 8 bases, with 25 bases lying between them. The chain's CDR3 is CASSARPTWRVNDEQFF. CDR3 DNA sequence: TGTGCCAGTAGTGCACGCCCGACTTGGCGGGTTAACGATGAGCAGTTCTTC.

The chain is built from TRBV29-1 and TRBJ1-2; 7 bases map to TRBD1. V shed 7 bases and J 5 bases; nucleotides not matched to a gene: 10. CDR3 length equals 13 residues. Germline V gives CDR1 SQVTM, CDR2 ANQGSEA. Written as DNA, the CDR3 is TGCAGCGCCCAGGACAGGATTATGTATGGCTACACCTTC. Protein: CSAQDRIMYGYTF.

The gene calls are TRBV9 and TRBJ1-5; D uncertain. The CDR3 is made up of 13 amino acids. CDR1 SGDLS and CDR2 YYNGEE come from the germline V gene. Trimming cost V 4 bases and J 4 bases, with 9 bases left between them. CDR3 bases: TGTGCCAGCAGCTCAGGCCCTAATCAGCCCCAGCATTTT. Protein sequence: CASSSGPNQPQHF.

This clonotype showed up just once. The J gene is TRBJ2-1, the V gene TRBV9; D possibly corresponds to TRBD2 (6 bases). The CDR3 totals 11 residues. The germline V gene has CDR1 SGDLS and CDR2 YYNGEE. Trimming left V 7 bases short and J 7 bases short, with 9 bases between. CDR3: CASQGGNEQFF. DNA of the CDR3: TGTGCCAGCCAAGGAGGGAATGAGCAGTTCTTC.

This chain connects TRBV28 to TRBJ1-6; D gene ambiguous. With 2 bases removed from V and 7 bases from J, the gap between germline ends came to 0 bases. The CDR3 loop spans 11 amino acids. The germline CDR1 and CDR2 sequences are MDHEN and SYDVKM. The CDR3 loop is CASSLNSPLHF. CDR3 DNA sequence: TGTGCCAGCAGTTTAAATTCACCCCTCCACTTT.

This clonotype was counted only a few times. The CDR3 here is CASSLGQGNTIYF. CDR3 DNA sequence: TGTGCCAGCAGCTTAGGCCAAGGAAACACCATATATTTT. V is TRBV7-6 and J is TRBJ1-3; D gene ambiguous. V lost 1 base and J 4 bases, leaving 5 bases between the germline ends. In germline, CDR1 is SGHVS, CDR2 FNYEAQ. The CDR3 consists of 13 residues.

This chain uses TRBV7-6 with TRBJ2-1, with TRBD1 identical over 8 bases. Trimming removed 1 base from V and 4 bases from J; junction bases left unmatched: 9. CDR3 size: 17 residues. Germline V CDR1 and CDR2: SGHVS, FNYEAQ. Written as DNA, the CDR3 is TGTGCCAGCAGCTTAGTCTCCTGGACAGGGAAATACAATGAGCAGTTCTTC. This codes for CASSLVSWTGKYNEQFF.

The V call is TRBV10-3, the J call TRBJ1-2, with a weak D call TRBD1 (6 bases). Between the trimmed V and J ends, which lost 3 bases and 5 bases, there was a span of 13 bases. The germline gives CDR1 ENHRY, CDR2 SYGVKD. This CDR3 is 14 amino acids long. Written as DNA, the CDR3 is TGTGCCATCAGTGAATACAGGGCCGAGTATGGCTACACCTTC. Its translation is CAISEYRAEYGYTF.